Presented here are 18 T cell receptor beta chains from one specimen sequenced in a study of T cells in localized non-small cell lung cancer. Sequencing was performed with immunoSEQ multiplex PCR; in TCRdb, only in-frame clones are kept and a portion is missing. The table lists approximately 17,000 clones, more than 65% of them singletons. The sequencing here drew on peripheral blood, taken before any cancer treatment. Receptors originate from a male donor aged 60 or older with stage I lung adenocarcinoma.

The chain carries TRBV5-1 and TRBJ1-1, with a weak D call TRBD1 (5 bases). Germline values: CDR1 SGHRS, CDR2 YFSETQ. V shed 0 bases and J shed 3 bases, with 9 bases lying between them. CDR3 length: 14 amino acids. Here the CDR3 DNA reads TGCGCCAGCAGCTTGGCCAGGGCTGACACTGAAGCTTTCTTT. Its protein product is CASSLARADTEAFF. Supplemented by reference TRBV5-1 and TRBJ1-1, the full variable domain reads KAGVTQTPRYLIKTRGQQVTLSCSPISGHRSVSWYQQTPGQGLQFLFEYFSETQRNKGNFPGRFSGRQFSNSRSEMNVSTLELGDSALYLCASSLARADTEAFFGQGTRLTVV.

The rearrangement links TRBV29-1 to TRBJ2-2; D may be TRBD1 or TRBD2 (5 bases each). This CDR3 comprises 14 residues. The V gene lost 3 bases and the J gene lost 4 bases, with 12 bases spanning the gap. CDR1 and CDR2 (germline): SQVTM, ANQGSEA. CDR3 DNA: TGCAGCGTTGAGTTCGGGGCGGTCACCGGGGAGCTGTTTTTT. Translation: CSVEFGAVTGELFF.

In DNA, the CDR3 is TGTGCCAGCAGCCAAGATCCGGCTAGCGGGTCAGATACGCAGTATTTT. Amino acids: CASSQDPASGSDTQYF. V usage is TRBV4-2 and J usage is TRBJ2-3; 8 positions match TRBD2. The J segment lost 4 bases and the V segment lost 0 bases, leaving 6 bases of the junction unmatched. This CDR3 region has 16 residues. CDR1 is LGHNA and CDR2 is YNFKEQ in the germline V gene.

The V gene is TRBV6-5, the J gene TRBJ2-5, with TRBD1 matching 7 bases. The CDR3 covers 14 residues. Losses at the gene ends were 7 bases for V and 2 bases for J; bases not matched to a gene: 7. CDR1 is MNHEY, CDR2 SVGAGI, per germline. The CDR3 DNA reads TGTGCCAGCAATACCGGGACAGTACAAGAGACCCAGTACTTC. Protein: CASNTGTVQETQYF.

V is TRBV19 and J is TRBJ1-5; 12 nucleotides match TRBD1. J was trimmed by 6 bases and V by 5 bases; bases with no gene match: 11. CDR1 and CDR2 (germline): LNHDA, SQIVND (reference sequence). The CDR3 is made up of 17 amino acids. The CDR3 nucleotides are TGTGCCAGTAGTCCCCGGGACAGGGGGCTCGGGGGTCAGCCCCAGCATTTT. It specifies CASSPRDRGLGGQPQHF.

This chain connects TRBV5-8 to TRBJ1-5; D might be TRBD1 (5 bases). In germline, CDR1 is SGHTS, CDR2 YDEGEE. CDR3 size: 17 residues. V was clipped by 4 bases and J by 2 bases, with 19 bases between them. The CDR3 DNA follows: TGTGCCAGCAGCCCCCTCTGGGGGAGTGGGGGCAATCAGCCCCAGCATTTT. Residues: CASSPLWGSGGNQPQHF.

V gene TRBV4-2 combines with J gene TRBJ2-7, with 9 bases identical to TRBD1. The CDR3 spans 16 residues. The germline CDR1 and CDR2 sequences are LGHNA and YNFKEQ. Germline trimming cut 5 bases from V and 6 bases from J; bases unmatched to any gene: 14. The CDR3 DNA follows: TGTGCCAGCAGCGTAGAACCGGGACAGGGATTTCCCGAGCAGTACTTC. This sequence encodes CASSVEPGQGFPEQYF.

CDR3 protein: CASSLSLEETQYF. The CDR3 DNA sequence: TGTGCCAGCAGCTTGTCGCTCGAAGAGACCCAGTACTTC. The rearrangement links TRBV7-9 to TRBJ2-5, with no clear D. This CDR3 spans 13 amino acids. V dropped 3 bases and J dropped 3 bases, with 8 bases sitting between them. The germline gives CDR1 SEHNR, CDR2 FQNEAQ (reference sequence).

The CDR3 sequence is CASKLRGSTDTQYF. The CDR3 region has the DNA TGTGCCAGCAAGCTCCGGGGTAGCACAGATACGCAGTATTTT. The chain is built from TRBV7-2 and TRBJ2-3; a possible D gene is TRBD2 (5 bases). The V gene lost 7 bases and the J gene lost 0 bases, with 11 bases spanning the gap. The CDR3 is 14 residues long. Germline CDR1 SGHTA, CDR2 FQGNSA.

The chain uses TRBV5-1 and TRBJ2-1, with TRBD1 as a possible D gene (5 bases). Germline V gene data show CDR1 as SGHRS and CDR2 as YFSETQ. CDR3 length: 15 amino acids. Between the trimmed V and J ends, which lost 0 bases and 3 bases, there was a span of 10 bases. CDR3 nucleotides: TGCGCCAGCAGCTTGGAGTCAGGGATCTACAATGAGCAGTTCTTC. Its protein product is CASSLESGIYNEQFF.

This clone appeared a few times. This chain connects TRBV27 to TRBJ2-1, with a weak D call TRBD2 (7 bases). Trimming took off 3 bases at V and 7 bases at J, with 16 bases between the two ends. The CDR3 consists of 15 residues. Germline V gene sequence: CDR1 MNHEY, CDR2 SMNVEV (reference sequence). CDR3 loop: CASSLAGGQVNEQFF. The CDR3 DNA follows: TGTGCCAGCAGTTTGGCCGGGGGGCAAGTGAATGAGCAGTTCTTC.

This clone was detected a few times. The CDR3 DNA is TGTGCCAGCAGCTTAGGGCCGACAGGCCGGTCACCCCTCCACTTT. It translates to CASSLGPTGRSPLHF. The chain recombines TRBV7-9 with TRBJ1-6, with a weak D call TRBD1 (6 bases). Germline loops: CDR1 SEHNR, CDR2 FQNEAQ (reference sequence). The germline V and J ends were trimmed by 1 base and 10 bases, with 14 bases remaining between them. The CDR3 covers 15 residues.

The genes are TRBV5-5 and TRBJ1-2; 12 bases match TRBD1. Trimming at V came to 3 bases and at J to 4 bases, leaving 7 bases not matched to a gene. The CDR3 has 16 amino acids. Per the germline V gene, CDR1 is SGHKS and CDR2 is YYEKEE (reference sequence). In nucleotides, the CDR3 is TGTGCCAGCAGCTCCCGGGACAGGGGGCTCGGCTATGGCTACACCTTC. It specifies CASSSRDRGLGYGYTF.

This clone was observed once. V is TRBV30 and J is TRBJ1-4, with 7 bases identical to TRBD1. The CDR3 spans 14 residues. V trimming: 0 bases; J trimming: 3 bases; junction bases outside the gene matches: 1. The V gene's germline CDR1 is GTSNPN and CDR2 SVGIG (reference sequence). The CDR3, as DNA: TGTGCCTGGAGTGTAACAGGGGCTAATGAAAAACTGTTTTTT. It translates to CAWSVTGANEKLFF.

This chain links TRBV7-3 with TRBJ1-6, with 10 bases aligning to TRBD1. CDR3 size: 15 residues. Germline loops: CDR1 SGHTA, CDR2 FQGTGA. V trimming: 5 bases; J trimming: 7 bases; junction bases outside the gene matches: 5. The CDR3 sequence: CASSKSGQGNSPLHF. As DNA, the CDR3 is TGTGCCAGCAGCAAATCGGGACAGGGGAATTCACCCCTCCACTTT.

The V gene is TRBV11-2, the J gene TRBJ2-1; 12 nucleotides line up with TRBD2. This CDR3 is built from 18 residues. V was pared by 1 base and J by 5 bases, with 9 bases of the junction left unmatched. CDR1 is SGHAT, CDR2 FQNNGV, per germline. Written as DNA, the CDR3 is TGTGCCAGCAGCTTAGTCGGCCTAGCGGGGGGGGTCCACAATGAGCAGTTCTTC. Its translation: CASSLVGLAGGVHNEQFF.

V and J are TRBV5-6 and TRBJ1-5, with TRBD1 matching 9 bases. Germline loops: CDR1 SGHDT, CDR2 YYEEEE. The CDR3 runs 15 residues. The junction had 4 bases not matched to a gene; V was cut back by 0 bases and J by 6 bases. The CDR3 DNA sequence: TGTGCCAGCAGCTTGGCCCGACAGGGGGGTCAGCCCCAGCATTTT. Translating gives CASSLARQGGQPQHF.

This rearrangement joins TRBV30 to TRBJ2-3, with D perhaps given as TRBD1 or TRBD2 (5 bases each). CDR1 is GTSNPN, CDR2 SVGIG, per germline (reference sequence). Trimming cost V 5 bases and J 2 bases, with 11 bases left between them. The length of the CDR3 is 13 residues. The CDR3 is CAWLGTSTDTQYF. CDR3 sequence (DNA): TGTGCCTGGCTAGGGACGTCCACAGATACGCAGTATTTT.